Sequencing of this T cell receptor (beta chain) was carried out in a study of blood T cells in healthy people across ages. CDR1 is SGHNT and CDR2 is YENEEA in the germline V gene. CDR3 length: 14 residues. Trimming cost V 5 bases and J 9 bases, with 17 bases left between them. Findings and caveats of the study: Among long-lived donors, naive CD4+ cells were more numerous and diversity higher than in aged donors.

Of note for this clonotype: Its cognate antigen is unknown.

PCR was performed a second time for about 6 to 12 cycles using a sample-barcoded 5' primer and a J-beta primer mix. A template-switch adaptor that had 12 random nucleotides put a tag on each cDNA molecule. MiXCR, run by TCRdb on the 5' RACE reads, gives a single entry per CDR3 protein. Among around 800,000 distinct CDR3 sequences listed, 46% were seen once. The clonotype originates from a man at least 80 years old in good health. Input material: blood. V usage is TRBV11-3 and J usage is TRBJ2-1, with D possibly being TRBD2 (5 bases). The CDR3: CASSALVSEGEQFF. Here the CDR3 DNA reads TGTGCCAGCAGCGCACTGGTATCTGAGGGTGAGCAGTTCTTC.